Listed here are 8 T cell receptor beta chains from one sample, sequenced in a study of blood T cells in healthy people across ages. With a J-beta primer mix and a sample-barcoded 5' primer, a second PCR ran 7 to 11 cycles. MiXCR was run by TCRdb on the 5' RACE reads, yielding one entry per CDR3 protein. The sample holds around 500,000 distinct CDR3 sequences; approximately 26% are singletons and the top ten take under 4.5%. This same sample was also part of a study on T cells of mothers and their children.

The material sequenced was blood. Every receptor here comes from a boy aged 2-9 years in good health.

CDR3 nucleotide sequence: TGTGCCAGCAGTTGGATAGGACAGGGGATAGGCTACACCTTC. This sequence encodes CASSWIGQGIGYTF. The V gene is TRBV25-1, the J gene TRBJ1-2; TRBD1 matches 9 bases. Germline CDR1 is MGHDK and CDR2 is SYGVNS. V shed 5 bases, J shed 8 bases, and the junction held 9 bases outside the gene matches. The CDR3 length is 14 residues.

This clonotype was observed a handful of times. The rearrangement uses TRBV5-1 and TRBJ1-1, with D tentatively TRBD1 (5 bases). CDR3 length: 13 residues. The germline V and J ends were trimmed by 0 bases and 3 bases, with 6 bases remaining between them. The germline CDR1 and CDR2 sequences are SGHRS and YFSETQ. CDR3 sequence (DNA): TGCGCCAGCAGCTTGGTAGGGGACACTGAAGCTTTCTTT. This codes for CASSLVGDTEAFF.

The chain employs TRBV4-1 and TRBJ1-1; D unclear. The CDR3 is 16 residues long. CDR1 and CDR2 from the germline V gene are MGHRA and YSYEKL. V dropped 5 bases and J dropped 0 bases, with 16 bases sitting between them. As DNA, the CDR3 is TGCGCCAGCAGCGTAAGGGCAGCATCCATGAACACTGAAGCTTTCTTT. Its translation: CASSVRAASMNTEAFF.

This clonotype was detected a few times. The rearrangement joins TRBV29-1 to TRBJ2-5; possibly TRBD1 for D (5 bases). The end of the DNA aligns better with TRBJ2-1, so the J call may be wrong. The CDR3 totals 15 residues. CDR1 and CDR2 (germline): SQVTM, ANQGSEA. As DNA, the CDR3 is TGCAGCGTTCAGATCCAGGGATTTCGGGCAAATGAGCAGTTCTTC. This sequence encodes CSVQIQGFRANEQFF.

CDR3 amino acids: CASSLGTGVRNTEAFF. The CDR3 DNA reads TGTGCCAGCAGCCTCGGGACAGGGGTAAGGAACACTGAAGCTTTCTTT. The chain employs TRBV7-8 and TRBJ1-1, with 10 bases that match TRBD1. The CDR3 has 16 residues. V gave up 5 bases and J gave up 1 base; unmatched junction bases: 7. Germline lookup yields CDR1 SGHVS and CDR2 FQNEAQ.

CDR3 amino acids: CASSERQDTEAFF. As DNA, the CDR3 is TGTGCCAGCAGTGAAAGACAGGACACTGAAGCTTTCTTT. This sequence joins TRBV6-1 and TRBJ1-1; D is possibly TRBD1 (6 bases). The CDR3 contains 13 residues. The germline CDR1 and CDR2 sequences are MNHNS and SASEGT. V lost 2 bases, J lost 3 bases, and 7 bases lay in between.

The CDR3 nucleotides read TGTGCCAGCTCACCGGGGGCCCGACAAAACTATGGCTACACCTTC. It specifies CASSPGARQNYGYTF. The chain combines TRBV18 with TRBJ1-2; tentative D call: TRBD1 (6 bases). The CDR3 is made up of 15 amino acids. V lost 3 bases and J lost 2, with 13 bases in between. The germline gives CDR1 KGHSH, CDR2 LQKENI.

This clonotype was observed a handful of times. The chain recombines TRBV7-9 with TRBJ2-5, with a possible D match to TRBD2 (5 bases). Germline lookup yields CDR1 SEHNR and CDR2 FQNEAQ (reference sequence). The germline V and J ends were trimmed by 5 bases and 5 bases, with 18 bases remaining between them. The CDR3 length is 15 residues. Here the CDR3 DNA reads TGTGCCAGCAGCGAAGATGGAGGAGGTTGGGAGACCCAGTACTTC. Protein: CASSEDGGGWETQYF.